What follows are 5 T cell receptor beta chains derived from one specimen sequenced in a study of neurological immune-mediated disorders. TCRdb recomputed calls from the 5' RACE reads with MiXCR, one row per CDR3 protein. The data contain approximately 66,000 distinct CDR3 sequences, under 3.5% of them seen just once; the ten biggest clones take up around 3.8%. The source material was PBMCs. The receptors were sampled from a man in his forties with multiple sclerosis.

This clonotype was observed at least ten times. The J gene is TRBJ2-2, the V gene TRBV7-7; D is possibly TRBD2 (7 bases). The CDR3 runs 15 residues. Germline lookup yields CDR1 SSHAT and CDR2 FNYEAQ (reference sequence). V was shortened by 5 bases and J by 2 bases, with 12 bases between the two germline ends. CDR3 DNA sequence: TGTGCCAGCAGCCCGGGGGGCTTTAACACCGGGGAGCTGTTTTTT. Residues: CASSPGGFNTGELFF.

This clonotype was detected many times. V and J are TRBV5-1 and TRBJ2-5; 7 nucleotides agree with TRBD2. Germline V gene data show CDR1 as SGHRS and CDR2 as YFSETQ. V trimming: 0 bases; J trimming: 3 bases; junction bases outside the gene matches: 5. The CDR3 has 15 amino acids. The CDR3 loop is CASSLVSSGKETQYF. DNA for the CDR3: TGCGCCAGCAGCTTGGTATCTAGCGGAAAAGAGACCCAGTACTTC.

The table lists this clonotype with a few counts. J is TRBJ2-1 and V is TRBV18, with a weak D call TRBD1 (6 bases). This CDR3 is built from 15 residues. V was shortened by 0 bases and J by 4 bases, with 10 bases between the two germline ends. Germline V lookup: CDR1 KGHSH, CDR2 LQKENI. CDR3 region: CASSPPGHAYNEQFF. CDR3 bases: TGTGCCAGCTCACCACCGGGACACGCATACAATGAGCAGTTCTTC.

The sample holds many counts of this clonotype. The V and J genes are TRBV7-3 and TRBJ2-5; 9 positions match TRBD2. V trimming: 4 bases; J trimming: 5 bases; junction bases outside the gene matches: 8. Germline V gives CDR1 SGHTA, CDR2 FQGTGA. The CDR3 sequence is 15 residues long. The CDR3 nucleotides read TGTGCCAGCAGCTCAGGGGTAGCGGGAGAGGAGACCCAGTACTTC. Its translation: CASSSGVAGEETQYF.

This clonotype was counted ten times or more. This sequence joins TRBV5-1 and TRBJ1-2; 7 bases are a match to TRBD1. Germline trimming cut 0 bases from V and 6 bases from J; bases unmatched to any gene: 8. Per germline, CDR1 SGHRS and CDR2 YFSETQ. The CDR3 runs to 15 residues. The CDR3, as DNA: TGCGCCAGCAGCTTGGGGACAGGCCGTCAGGATGGCTACACCTTC. It is translated as CASSLGTGRQDGYTF.